One sample yielded the 7 T cell receptor beta chains listed below, sequenced in a study of radiotherapy plus CTLA-4 blockade in lung cancer. Assay: immunoSEQ multiplex PCR; the TCRdb copy retains only in-frame clones and omits some. The top ten hold roughly 10% of the sample, which has 62,000 or so clones, 79% seen once. Source: peripheral blood, taken from a patient treated with radiotherapy plus ipilimumab. The receptors stem from a human donor with non-small cell lung cancer who had a complete response to radiotherapy plus ipilimumab.

This clone was found a few times. The CDR3 DNA is TGCAGATCCAAGAGGGAGAACACTGAAGCTTTCTTT. Residues: CRSKRENTEAFF. The chain couples TRBV29-1 to TRBJ1-1, with no clear D. CDR1 is SQVTM, CDR2 ANQGSEA, per germline. The CDR3 extends over 12 amino acids. Using reference TRBV29-1 and TRBJ1-1 for the parts outside the CDR3, the full variable domain is SAVISQKPSRDICQRGTSLTIQCQVDSQVTMMFWYRQQPGQSLTLIATANQGSEATYESGFVIDKFPISRPNLTFSTLTVSNMSPEDSSIYLCRSKRENTEAFFGQGTRLTVV.

A single count supports this clone. This chain links TRBV7-9 with TRBJ2-7; the D gene is possibly TRBD2 (6 bases). V lost 1 base and J 4 bases, leaving 14 bases between the germline ends. The CDR3 runs to 15 residues. Germline V CDR1 and CDR2: SEHNR, FQNEAQ (reference sequence). This chain's CDR3 is CASSLGGPGGYEQYF. The CDR3 nucleotides read TGTGCCAGCAGCTTAGGAGGGCCCGGAGGGTACGAGCAGTACTTC. The whole variable domain, remainder taken from reference TRBV7-9 and TRBJ2-7, is DTGVSQNPRHKITKRGQNVTFRCDPISEHNRLYWYRQTLGQGPEFLTYFQNEAQLEKSRLLSDRFSAERPKGSFSTLEIQRTEQGDSAMYLCASSLGGPGGYEQYFGPGTRLTVT.

The chain has TRBV6-1 and TRBJ2-7; D gene unclear. CDR3 length: 11 residues. Germline values: CDR1 MNHNS, CDR2 SASEGT. The V end lost 5 bases, the J end lost 2 bases, and 4 bases lay between the germline ends. For the CDR3, the DNA is TGTGCCAGCAGTAAGACCTACGAGCAGTACTTC. It encodes CASSKTYEQYF.

V and J are TRBV5-4 and TRBJ1-2; 8 bases are shared with TRBD1. The CDR3 length is 15 residues. Germline V lookup: CDR1 SGHNT, CDR2 YYREEE (reference sequence). Losses at the gene ends were 3 bases for V and 4 bases for J; bases not matched to a gene: 8. This CDR3 reads CASSSWGQETYGYTF. The CDR3 DNA sequence: TGTGCCAGCAGCTCCTGGGGACAGGAGACCTATGGCTACACCTTC.

The chain combines TRBV6-5 with TRBJ2-7, with TRBD2 identical over 11 bases. The germline gives CDR1 MNHEY, CDR2 SVGAGI. This CDR3 has 13 residues. Germline trimming cut 4 bases from V and 7 bases from J; bases unmatched to any gene: 3. The CDR3 protein is CASSSLAGVEQYV. Written as DNA, the CDR3 is TGTGCCAGCAGTTCACTAGCGGGAGTTGAGCAGTACGTC.

The chain uses TRBV11-2 and TRBJ2-1; possibly TRBD1 or TRBD2 for D (5 bases each). Germline values: CDR1 SGHAT, CDR2 FQNNGV. With 5 bases removed from V and 2 bases from J, the gap between germline ends came to 19 bases. The CDR3 spans 17 residues. The CDR3 DNA follows: TGTGCCAGCAGCCCAGCAGGTTCGGGGCCAGCCTACAATGAGCAGTTCTTC. It translates to CASSPAGSGPAYNEQFF.

CDR3 sequence (DNA): TGTGCCAGCAGCCCCTCTAGGACAGGGGGCGGCTATGGCTACACCTTC. This gives the protein CASSPSRTGGGYGYTF. V gene TRBV5-4 combines with J gene TRBJ1-2; 11 bases align to TRBD1. This CDR3 has 16 amino acids. Losses at the gene ends were 4 bases for V and 4 bases for J; bases not matched to a gene: 9. The germline gives CDR1 SGHNT, CDR2 YYREEE (reference sequence).